This T cell receptor (beta chain) was obtained from a study of blood T cell repertoires in COVID-19. Study-level background: Acute and convalescent COVID-19 specimens originated in the United States, Italy and Spain. T cells, B-cell-depleted T cells, or PBMCs provided the cDNA or gDNA that served as material.

Authors' data handling: Using reference gene primer amplification, nucleated cell counts were estimated. Sequencing was performed with immunoSEQ multiplex PCR; in TCRdb, only in-frame clones are kept and a portion is missing. That table is the source of V, J and clone size, and D and trimming were worked out from the DNA. The table lists more than 100,000 clones, 87% of them singletons, with 25% to 30% in the top ten. V lost 5 bases, J lost 0 bases, and 14 bases lay in between. Germline CDR1 is MDHEN and CDR2 is SYDVKM. The CDR3 sequence is 16 residues long. This clonotype was obtained from a woman in her 70s with acute or convalescent COVID-19. The chain combines TRBV28 with TRBJ1-3; a weak D match, TRBD1 (5 bases). Sequencing was done on a sample of peripheral blood. The CDR3 DNA is TGTGCCAGCAGTCACCCCCAGGGCCGCTCTGGAAACACCATATATTTT. This translates into CASSHPQGRSGNTIYF.